This TCR beta chain appears in the sequencing data of a study of vaccination and CD4 T cells after COVID-19. Regarding the study as a whole: Median SARS-CoV-2-reactive clonotype numbers went up from roughly 21 to 40, but not significantly. Post-vaccination, and not before, a median roughly 86% of reactive clones appeared in convalescent patients.

Sequencing of DNA taken from cultured CD4+ T cells relied on the Oncomine TCR Beta short-read assay. TCRdb reanalysed the PCR reads using MiXCR and keeps one entry per CDR3 protein. The sample consists of under 25,000 distinct CDR3 sequences, less than 65% of them appearing once. Germline-derived CDR1 and CDR2 are MNHNS and SASEGT. The CDR3 loop spans 14 amino acids. J lost 5 bases, V lost 7 bases, and 8 bases had no gene match. The sample's treatment: roughly 11-day PBMC culture with coronavirus spike peptide pools or control peptides (ViraFEST assay). ViraFEST relied on peptide pools to expand antigen-specific T cells; the TCRs were sequenced afterward. Scientists separated out CD4+ T cells through negative selection following 10 days in culture. Notes on this clonotype: Its antigen is unknown.

The source is a human donor who received a COVID-19 vaccine. The chain carries TRBV6-1 and TRBJ1-5, with TRBD1 matching 7 bases. Here the sequenced sample was CD4+ T cells from blood, cultured in vitro, taken after SARS-CoV-2 vaccination. CDR3 nucleotide sequence: TGTGCCAGCAAGACTCCGGGACAGTATCAGCCCCAGCATTTT. Amino acid sequence: CASKTPGQYQPQHF.